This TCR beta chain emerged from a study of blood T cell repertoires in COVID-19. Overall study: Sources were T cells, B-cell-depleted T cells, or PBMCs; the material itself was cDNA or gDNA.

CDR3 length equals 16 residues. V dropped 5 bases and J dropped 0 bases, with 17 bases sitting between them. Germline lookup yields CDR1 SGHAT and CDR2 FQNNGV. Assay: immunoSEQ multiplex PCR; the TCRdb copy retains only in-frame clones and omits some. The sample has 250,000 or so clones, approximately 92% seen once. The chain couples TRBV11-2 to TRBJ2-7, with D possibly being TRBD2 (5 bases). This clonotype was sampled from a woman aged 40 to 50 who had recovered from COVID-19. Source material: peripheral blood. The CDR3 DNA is TGTGCCAGCAGCCTCGTTCTCGGGATGACCTCCTACGAGCAGTACTTC. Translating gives CASSLVLGMTSYEQYF.